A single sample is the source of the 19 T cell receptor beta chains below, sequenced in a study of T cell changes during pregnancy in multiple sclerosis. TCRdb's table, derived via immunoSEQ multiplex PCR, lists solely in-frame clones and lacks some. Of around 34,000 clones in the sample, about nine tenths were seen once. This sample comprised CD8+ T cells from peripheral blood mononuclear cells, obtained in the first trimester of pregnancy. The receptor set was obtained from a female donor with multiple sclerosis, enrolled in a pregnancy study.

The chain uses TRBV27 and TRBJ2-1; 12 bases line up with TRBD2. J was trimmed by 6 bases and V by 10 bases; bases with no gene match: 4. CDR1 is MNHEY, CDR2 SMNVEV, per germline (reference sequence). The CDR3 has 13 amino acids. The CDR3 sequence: CATQLAGGNEQFF. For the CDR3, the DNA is TGTGCCACCCAACTAGCGGGAGGCAATGAGCAGTTCTTC.

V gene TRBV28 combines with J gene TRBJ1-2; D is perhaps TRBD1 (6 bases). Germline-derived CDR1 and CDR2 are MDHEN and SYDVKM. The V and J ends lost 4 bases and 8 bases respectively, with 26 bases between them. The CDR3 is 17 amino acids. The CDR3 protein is CASSSNREGNSLGGYTF. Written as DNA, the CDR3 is TGTGCCAGCAGTTCAAACAGGGAAGGTAACAGTCTGGGAGGCTACACCTTC.

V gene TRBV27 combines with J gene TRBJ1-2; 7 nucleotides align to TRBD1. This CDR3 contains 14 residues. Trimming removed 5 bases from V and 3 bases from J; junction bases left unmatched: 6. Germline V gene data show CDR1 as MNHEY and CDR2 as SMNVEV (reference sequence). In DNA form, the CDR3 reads TGTGCCAGCAGTATAGCACAGGGGCACTATGGCTACACCTTC. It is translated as CASSIAQGHYGYTF.

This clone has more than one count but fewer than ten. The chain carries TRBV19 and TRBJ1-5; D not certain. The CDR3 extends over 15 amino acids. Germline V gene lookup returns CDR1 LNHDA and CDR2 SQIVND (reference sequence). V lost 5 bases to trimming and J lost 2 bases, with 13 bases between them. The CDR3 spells CASSFAHGGNQPQHF. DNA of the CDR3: TGTGCCAGTAGTTTCGCCCACGGGGGCAATCAGCCCCAGCATTTT. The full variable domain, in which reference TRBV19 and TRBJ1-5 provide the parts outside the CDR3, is DGGITQSPKYLFRKEGQNVTLSCEQNLNHDAMYWYRQDPGQGLRLIYYSQIVNDFQKGDIAEGYSVSREKKESFPLTVTSAQKNPTAFYLCASSFAHGGNQPQHFGDGTRLSIL.

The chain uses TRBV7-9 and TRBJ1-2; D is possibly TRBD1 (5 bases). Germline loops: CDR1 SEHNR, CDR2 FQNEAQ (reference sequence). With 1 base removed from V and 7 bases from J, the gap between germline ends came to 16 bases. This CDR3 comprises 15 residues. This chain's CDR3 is CASSLEPGGAFGYTF. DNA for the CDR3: TGTGCCAGCAGCTTAGAACCAGGTGGGGCGTTTGGCTACACCTTC.

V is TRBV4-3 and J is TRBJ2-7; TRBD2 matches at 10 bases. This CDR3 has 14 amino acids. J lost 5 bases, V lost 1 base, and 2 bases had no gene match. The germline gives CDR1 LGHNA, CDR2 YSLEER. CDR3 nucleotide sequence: TGCGCCAGCAGCCAAGGGCTAGCGGGAGACGAGCAGTACTTC. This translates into CASSQGLAGDEQYF.

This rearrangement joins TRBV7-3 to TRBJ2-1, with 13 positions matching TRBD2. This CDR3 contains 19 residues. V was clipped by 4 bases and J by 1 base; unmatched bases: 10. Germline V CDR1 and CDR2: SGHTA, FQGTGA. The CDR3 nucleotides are TGTGCCAGCAGCTCCCGCGGGACTAGCGGGATTACATCCTACAATGAGCAGTTCTTC. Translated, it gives CASSSRGTSGITSYNEQFF.

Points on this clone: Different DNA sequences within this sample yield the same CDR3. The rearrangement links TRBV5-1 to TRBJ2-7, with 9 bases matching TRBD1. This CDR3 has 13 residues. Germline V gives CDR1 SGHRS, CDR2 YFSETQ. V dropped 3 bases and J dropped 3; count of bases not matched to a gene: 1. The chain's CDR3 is CASSSGQGYEQYF. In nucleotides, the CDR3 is TGCGCCAGCAGCTCGGGACAGGGCTACGAGCAGTACTTC.

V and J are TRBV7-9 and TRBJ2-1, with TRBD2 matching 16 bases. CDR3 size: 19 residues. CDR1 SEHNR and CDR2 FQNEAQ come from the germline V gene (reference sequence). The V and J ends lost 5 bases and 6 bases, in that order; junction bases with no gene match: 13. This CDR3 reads CASSTTGTSGRGTVNEQFF. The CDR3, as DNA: TGTGCCAGCAGCACAACCGGGACTAGCGGGAGGGGGACGGTCAATGAGCAGTTCTTC.

The CDR3 loop reads CASSLVFETQYF. CDR3 in DNA: TGTGCCAGCAGCTTAGTCTTTGAGACCCAGTACTTC. The chain is built from TRBV7-9 and TRBJ2-5; D is unclear. The ends were cut back, 1 base at V and 5 bases at J, with 5 bases in the middle. This CDR3 is 12 amino acids long. From germline, CDR1 is SEHNR and CDR2 FQNEAQ (reference sequence).

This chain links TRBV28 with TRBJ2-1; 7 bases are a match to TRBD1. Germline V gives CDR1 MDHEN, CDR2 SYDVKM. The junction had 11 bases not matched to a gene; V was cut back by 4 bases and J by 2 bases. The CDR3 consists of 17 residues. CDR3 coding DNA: TGTGCCAGCAGTTCGCTGGCCGGGACAGTGGCCTACAATGAGCAGTTCTTC. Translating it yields CASSSLAGTVAYNEQFF.

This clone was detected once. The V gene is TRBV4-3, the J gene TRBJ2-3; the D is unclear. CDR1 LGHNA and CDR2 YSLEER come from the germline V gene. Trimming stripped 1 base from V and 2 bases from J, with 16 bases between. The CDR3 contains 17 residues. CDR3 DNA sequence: TGCGCCAGCAGCCAAGGCTTTGGCGGAACTTACACAGATACGCAGTATTTT. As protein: CASSQGFGGTYTDTQYF.

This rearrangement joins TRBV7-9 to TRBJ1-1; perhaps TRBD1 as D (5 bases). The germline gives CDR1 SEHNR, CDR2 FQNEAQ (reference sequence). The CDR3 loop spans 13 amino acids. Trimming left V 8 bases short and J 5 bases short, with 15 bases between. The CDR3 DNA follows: TGTGCCAGCGCCCCCCAGGGCAGTACTGAAGCTTTCTTT. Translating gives CASAPQGSTEAFF.

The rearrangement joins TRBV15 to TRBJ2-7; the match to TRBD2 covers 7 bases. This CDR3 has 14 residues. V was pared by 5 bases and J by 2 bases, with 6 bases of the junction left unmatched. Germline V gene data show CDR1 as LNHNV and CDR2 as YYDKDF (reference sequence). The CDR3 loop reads CATSPAAGAYEQYF. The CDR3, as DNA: TGTGCCACCAGCCCGGCTGCGGGGGCCTACGAGCAGTACTTC.

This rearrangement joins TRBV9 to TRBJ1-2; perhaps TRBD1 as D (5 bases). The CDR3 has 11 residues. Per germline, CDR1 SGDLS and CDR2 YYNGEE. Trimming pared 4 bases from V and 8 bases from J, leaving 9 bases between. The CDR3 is CASSKGRGYTF. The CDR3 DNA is TGTGCCAGCAGCAAGGGGCGCGGCTACACCTTC.

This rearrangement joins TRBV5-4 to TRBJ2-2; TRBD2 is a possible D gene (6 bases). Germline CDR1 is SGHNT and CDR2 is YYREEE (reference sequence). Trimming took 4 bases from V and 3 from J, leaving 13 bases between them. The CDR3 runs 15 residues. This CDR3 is CASSLAGFDTGELFF. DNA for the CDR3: TGTGCCAGCAGCCTGGCGGGGTTTGACACCGGGGAGCTGTTTTTT.

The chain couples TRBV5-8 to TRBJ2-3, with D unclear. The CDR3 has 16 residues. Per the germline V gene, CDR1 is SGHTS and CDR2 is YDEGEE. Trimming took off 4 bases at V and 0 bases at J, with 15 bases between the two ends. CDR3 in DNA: TGTGCCAGCAGCCGGATCGGAGATTTCAGCACAGATACGCAGTATTTT. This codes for CASSRIGDFSTDTQYF.

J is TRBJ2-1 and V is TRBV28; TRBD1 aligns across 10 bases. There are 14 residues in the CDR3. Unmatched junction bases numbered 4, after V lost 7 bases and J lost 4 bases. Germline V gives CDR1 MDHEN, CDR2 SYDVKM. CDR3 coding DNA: TGTGCCAGCAAGACAGGGGGCCCATACAATGAGCAGTTCTTC. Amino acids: CASKTGGPYNEQFF.

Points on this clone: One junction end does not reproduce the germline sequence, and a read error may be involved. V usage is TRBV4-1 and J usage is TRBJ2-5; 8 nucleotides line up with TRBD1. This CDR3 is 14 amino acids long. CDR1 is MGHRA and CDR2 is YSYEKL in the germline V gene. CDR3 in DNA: TGCGCCAGCAGCGTACAGGGGGAGTTAAAGACCCAGCACTTC. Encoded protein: CASSVQGELKTQHF.